This T cell receptor beta chain derives from a study of brain T cells in children with intractable seizures. Deletions cut 2 bases from V and 6 bases from J, with 10 bases between. In germline, CDR1 is SGDLS, CDR2 YYNGEE. The length of the CDR3 is 13 residues. Only in-frame clones appear in the TCRdb table, and some are missing; sequencing was by immunoSEQ multiplex PCR. The data show roughly 120,000 clones, approximately 94% seen once. This sequence was found in a boy under three years old with hemimegalencephaly and intractable seizures. The rearrangement joins TRBV9 to TRBJ2-3, with D perhaps given as TRBD1 or TRBD2 (5 bases each). Sequences were derived from peripheral blood, sampled at surgery. The CDR3 DNA reads TGTGCCAGCAGCGTGAGGGGCGTCGATACGCAGTATTTT. Translation: CASSVRGVDTQYF.